A selection of T cell receptor beta chains follows, all from one sample in a study of blood T cell repertoires in COVID-19. Libraries were prepared by immunoSEQ multiplex PCR; TCRdb keeps only in-frame clonotypes and omits some of them. In the table there are 110,000 or so clones, approximately 90% of which are singletons. Sample: peripheral blood. The receptors here all came from a woman between 45 and 65 years old with acute or convalescent COVID-19. The CDR3 runs from the conserved cysteine through the conserved F or W.

TRBJ1-1	TRBV18	CASSPPGRGDTEAFF
TRBJ1-5	TRBV5-6	CASSLGGEVGQPQHF
TRBJ1-6	TRBV27	CASSSQGAYNSPLHF
TRBJ1-1	TRBV7-9	CASSLAGSGEAFF
TRBJ2-2	TRBV9	CASSVGLAGELFF
TRBJ1-4	TRBV7-9	CASSFRQIFATNEKLFF
TRBJ2-3	TRBV5-1	CASSAIQSTDTQYF
TRBJ2-3	TRBV27	CASSRVAGTSTDTQYF
TRBJ2-2	TRBV15	CATSRHPGTGGPGELFF
TRBJ1-1	TRBV6-6	CASSYSRTEEAFF
TRBJ2-2	TRBV7-9	CASSLGQATGELFF
TRBJ1-2	TRBV13	CASSAYGTYYGYTF
TRBJ2-1	TRBV11-2	CASSFEEYNEQFF
TRBJ1-2	TRBV30	CAWSVTEVDGYTF
TRBJ1-1	TRBV3-1/TRBV3-2	CASSQSPTEAFF
TRBJ1-2	TRBV10-2	CASSEGGSHYTF
TRBJ1-1	TRBV6-5	CASSYSSVLNTEAFF
TRBJ1-3	TRBV4-1	CASSQIFGNTIYF
TRBJ2-2	TRBV2	CASRPTGTGELFF
TRBJ2-5	TRBV5-1	CASSPQGVGETQYF
TRBJ1-6	TRBV30	CAWSGDRGGVVSLHF
TRBJ1-3	TRBV5-1	CASSPGSGSGNTIYF
TRBJ2-2	TRBV6-5	CATGLTGELFF
TRBJ1-3	TRBV10-3	CAISEVMGQGRNTIYF
TRBJ1-3	TRBV4-1	CASSHGTSGNTIYF
TRBJ1-5	TRBV19	CASSRSGGNQPQHF
TRBJ1-5	TRBV28	CASRPQGYQPQHF
TRBJ2-5	TRBV7-9	CASSLGGLLQETQYF
TRBJ2-5	TRBV29-1	CSVEYSQETQYF
TRBJ1-1	TRBV28	CASSSDRVFMSTEAFF
TRBJ1-5	TRBV10-3	CAITRGSNQPQHF
TRBJ1-4	TRBV28	CASSSQGGKLFF
TRBJ1-1	TRBV15	CATRMGAQNTEAFF
TRBJ1-1	TRBV30	CAWNYAMNTEAFF
TRBJ2-2	TRBV11-3	CASSPLAGENTGELFF
TRBJ2-5	TRBV7-2	CASSFAGTGIPQETQYF
TRBJ1-2	TRBV7-9	CASSRPGQRYGYTF